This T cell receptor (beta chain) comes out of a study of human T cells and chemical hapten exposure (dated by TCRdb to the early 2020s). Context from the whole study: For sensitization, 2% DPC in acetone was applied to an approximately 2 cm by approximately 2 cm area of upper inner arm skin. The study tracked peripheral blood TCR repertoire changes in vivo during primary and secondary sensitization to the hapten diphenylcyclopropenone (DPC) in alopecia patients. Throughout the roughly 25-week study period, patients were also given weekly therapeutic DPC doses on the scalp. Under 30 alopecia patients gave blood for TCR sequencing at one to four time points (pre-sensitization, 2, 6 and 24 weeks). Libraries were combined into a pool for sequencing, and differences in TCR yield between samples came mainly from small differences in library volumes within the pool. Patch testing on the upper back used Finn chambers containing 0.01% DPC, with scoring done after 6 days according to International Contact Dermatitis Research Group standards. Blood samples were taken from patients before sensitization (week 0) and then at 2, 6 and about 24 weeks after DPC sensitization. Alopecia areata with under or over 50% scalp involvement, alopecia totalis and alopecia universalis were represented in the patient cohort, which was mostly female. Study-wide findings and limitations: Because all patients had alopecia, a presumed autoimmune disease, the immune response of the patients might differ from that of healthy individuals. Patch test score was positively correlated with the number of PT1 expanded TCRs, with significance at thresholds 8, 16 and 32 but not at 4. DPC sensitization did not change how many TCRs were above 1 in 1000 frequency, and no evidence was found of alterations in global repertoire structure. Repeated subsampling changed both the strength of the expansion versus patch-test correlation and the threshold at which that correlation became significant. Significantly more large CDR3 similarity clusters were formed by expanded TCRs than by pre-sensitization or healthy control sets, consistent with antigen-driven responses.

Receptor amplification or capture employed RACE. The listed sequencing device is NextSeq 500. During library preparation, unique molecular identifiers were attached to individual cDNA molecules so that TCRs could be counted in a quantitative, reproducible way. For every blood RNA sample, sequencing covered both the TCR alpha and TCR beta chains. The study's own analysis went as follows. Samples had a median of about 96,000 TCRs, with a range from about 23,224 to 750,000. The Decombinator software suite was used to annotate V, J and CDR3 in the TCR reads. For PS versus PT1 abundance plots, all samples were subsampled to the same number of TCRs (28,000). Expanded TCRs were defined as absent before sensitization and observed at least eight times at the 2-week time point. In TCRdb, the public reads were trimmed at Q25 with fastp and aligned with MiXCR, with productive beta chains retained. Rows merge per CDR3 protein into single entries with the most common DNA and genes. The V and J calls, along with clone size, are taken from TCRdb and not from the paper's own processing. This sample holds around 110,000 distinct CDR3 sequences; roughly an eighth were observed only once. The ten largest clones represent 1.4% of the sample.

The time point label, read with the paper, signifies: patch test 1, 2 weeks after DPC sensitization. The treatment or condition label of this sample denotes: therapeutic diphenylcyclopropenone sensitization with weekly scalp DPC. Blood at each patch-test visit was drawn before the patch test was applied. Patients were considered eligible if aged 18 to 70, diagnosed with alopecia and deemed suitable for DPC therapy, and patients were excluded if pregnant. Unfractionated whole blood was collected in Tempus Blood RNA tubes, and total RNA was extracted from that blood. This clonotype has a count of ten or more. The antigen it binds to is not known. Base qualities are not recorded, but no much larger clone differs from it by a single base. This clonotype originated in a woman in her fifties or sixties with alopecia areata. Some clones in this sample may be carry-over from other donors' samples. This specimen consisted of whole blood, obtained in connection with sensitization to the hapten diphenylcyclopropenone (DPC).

The CDR3 protein is CASSQDNLAREQFF. In nucleotides, the sequence is TGCGCCAGCAGCCAAGATAATCTAGCGAGGGAGCAGTTCTTC. The chain links TRBV4-3 with TRBJ2-1, and perhaps TRBD2 as D gene, on 6 matching bases. According to the germline V gene, CDR1 reads LGHNA and CDR2 reads YSLEER. V was cut back by 0 bases and J by 10 bases, leaving a gap of 13 bases between them. The CDR3 numbers 14 residues from cysteine through phenylalanine. The sequence is cut down to CDR3 DNA, 42 bases in frame from base 1.